The rows below give T cell receptor beta chains drawn from one sample of a study of OX40 agonist ivuxolimab in advanced cancers. Repertoires were generated with immunoSEQ multiplex PCR, while TCRdb's copy carries only in-frame clones and drops some. The sample lists under 70,000 clones, about 93% occurring once. The specimen was CD4+ or CD8+ T cells sorted from blood, collected in a trial of the OX40 agonist ivuxolimab. These receptors were taken from an adult with an advanced solid tumor such as melanoma, head and neck, liver or kidney cancer. Each CDR3 is given with its conserved first and last residue. A D gene is named only where the DNA matches it firmly. Size values are once, few and many counts, or a class for expanded clones, and some rows have none.

j_call clone_size d_call v_call cdr3_aa cdr3_nt
TRBJ1-2 - - TRBV6-1 CASSETLEPYGYTF TGTGCCAGCAGTGAAACCCTCGAGCCTTATGGCTACACCTTC
TRBJ1-2 - - TRBV6-4 CASSDHSPGLNYGYTF TGTGCCAGCAGTGACCATTCTCCGGGGCTTAACTATGGCTACACCTTC
TRBJ2-1 - TRBD2 TRBV5-6 CASSPRRGGDNEQFF TGTGCCAGCAGCCCCCGGCGGGGGGGGGACAATGAGCAGTTCTTC
TRBJ1-3 - TRBD1 TRBV6-5 CASSYSTGEIGNTIYF TGTGCCAGCAGTTACTCGACAGGGGAAATCGGAAACACCATATATTTT
TRBJ2-7 - TRBD1 TRBV4-1 CASSQGTGMYEQYF TGCGCCAGCAGCCAAGGGACAGGGATGTACGAGCAGTACTTC
TRBJ1-2 - - TRBV6-5 CASSYSGHYGYTF TGTGCCAGCAGTTACTCGGGACACTATGGCTACACCTTC
TRBJ2-3 once - TRBV15 CATSKTLPGGGEADTQYF TGTGCCACCAGCAAAACGCTGCCAGGGGGAGGAGAAGCAGATACGCAGTATTTT
TRBJ2-7 - TRBD2 TRBV7-9 CASSLGLAGVTPLYEQYF TGTGCCAGCAGCTTAGGACTAGCGGGGGTCACCCCACTCTACGAGCAGTACTTC
TRBJ1-2 - - TRBV4-1 CASSQVSHEVDYGYTF TGCGCCAGCAGCCAAGTATCCCACGAGGTTGACTATGGCTACACCTTC
TRBJ2-6 - - TRBV4-1 CASSHLTGANVLTF TGCGCCAGCAGCCACTTAACTGGGGCCAACGTCCTGACTTTC
TRBJ2-7 - - TRBV2 CASSSYEQYF TGTGCCAGCTCCTCCTACGAGCAGTACTTC